These 21 T cell receptor beta chains were sequenced from one sample in a study of cytomegalovirus exposure and HLA in healthy donors. Researchers ran the PCR with 60 Vbeta and 13 Jbeta primers. Clones were read by immunoSEQ multiplex PCR, and TCRdb kept only the in-frame ones, dropping some. Among some 170,000 clones listed, about three quarters were seen once. The source material was PBMCs. The receptors shown here come from a man aged 40-49 years in good health and CMV-seropositive.

V and J are TRBV4-2 and TRBJ2-2; 8 bases line up with TRBD2. Germline assignment: CDR1 LGHNA and CDR2 YNFKEQ. The CDR3 has 16 amino acids. V gave up 4 bases and J gave up 2 bases; unmatched junction bases: 6. The CDR3 nucleotides read TGTGCCAGCAGCCTCCCGGGGACTAGTAACACCGGGGAGCTGTTTTTT. This encodes CASSLPGTSNTGELFF.

The chain recombines TRBV10-3 with TRBJ1-5; D unclear. Germline-derived CDR1 and CDR2 are ENHRY and SYGVKD. The CDR3 is made up of 13 amino acids. The V and J ends lost 3 bases and 5 bases respectively, with 8 bases between them. The CDR3 sequence is CAISEQIDQPQHF. CDR3 DNA sequence: TGTGCCATCAGTGAACAGATCGATCAGCCCCAGCATTTT.

The chain recombines TRBV10-1 with TRBJ1-6, with TRBD1 matching 8 bases. The CDR3 length is 13 residues. Germline values: CDR1 WNHNN, CDR2 SYGVQD (reference sequence). V was pared by 3 bases and J by 10 bases, with 2 bases of the junction left unmatched. DNA for the CDR3: TGCGCCAGCAGTGAACAGGGGGGCTCACCCCTCCACTTT. Protein product: CASSEQGGSPLHF.

This chain uses TRBV5-1 with TRBJ2-1; 10 bases are shared with TRBD2. Germline CDR1 SGHRS, CDR2 YFSETQ. This CDR3 spans 15 amino acids. V gave up 0 bases and J gave up 4 bases; unmatched junction bases: 1. In nucleotides, the CDR3 is TGCGCCAGCAGCTTGGCTAGCGGGAGATACAATGAGCAGTTCTTC. Its translation is CASSLASGRYNEQFF.

The chain combines TRBV18 with TRBJ1-4, with D uncertain. Per the germline V gene, CDR1 is KGHSH and CDR2 is LQKENI. Trimming cost V 3 bases and J 8 bases, with 13 bases left between them. This CDR3 has 14 residues. CDR3 sequence (DNA): TGTGCCAGCTCACCCGCATCTACGAGGGAAAAACTGTTTTTT. Translated: CASSPASTREKLFF. Full variable domain (rest looked up from reference TRBV18 and TRBJ1-4): NAGVMQNPRHLVRRRGQEARLRCSPMKGHSHVYWYRQLPEEGLKFMVYLQKENIIDESGMPKERFSAEFPKEGPSILRIQQVVRGDSAAYFCASSPASTREKLFFGSGTQLSVL.

This clone was recorded a few times. J is TRBJ2-6 and V is TRBV27, with a weak D call TRBD1 (6 bases). Germline-derived CDR1 and CDR2 are MNHEY and SMNVEV (reference sequence). The CDR3 extends over 17 amino acids. Trimming took off 1 base at V and 0 bases at J, with 10 bases between the two ends. The CDR3 nucleotides are TGTGCCAGCAGTTTATTTGGACAGTCCTCTGGGGCCAACGTCCTGACTTTC. This codes for CASSLFGQSSGANVLTF.

The chain is built from TRBV9 and TRBJ2-5; D not certain. The CDR3 is made up of 16 amino acids. V lost 0 bases, J lost 1 base, and 13 bases lay in between. Germline CDR1 and CDR2: SGDLS and YYNGEE. Here the CDR3 reads CASSVDGGSFQETQYF. The CDR3 DNA is TGTGCCAGCAGCGTAGATGGCGGATCTTTCCAAGAGACCCAGTACTTC. Complete variable domain (other parts from reference TRBV9 and TRBJ2-5): DSGVTQTPKHLITATGQRVTLRCSPRSGDLSVYWYQQSLDQGLQFLIQYYNGEERAKGNILERFSAQQFPDLHSELNLSSLELGDSALYFCASSVDGGSFQETQYFGPGTRLLVL.

V gene TRBV7-9 combines with J gene TRBJ2-7; tentatively, D is TRBD2 (5 bases). Trimming stripped 4 bases from V and 2 bases from J, with 9 bases between. The CDR3 is 13 amino acids. Germline CDR1 SEHNR, CDR2 FQNEAQ (reference sequence). The CDR3 DNA reads as TGTGCCAGCAGCTCGGGGAGAGCCTACGAGCAGTACTTC. Its protein product is CASSSGRAYEQYF.

The chain has TRBV18 and TRBJ2-2; D possibly corresponds to TRBD1 (5 bases). Trimming removed 3 bases from V and 6 bases from J, with 11 bases in between. Germline assignment: CDR1 KGHSH and CDR2 LQKENI. The CDR3 totals 14 residues. CDR3 region: CASSPKIGAGELFF. The CDR3 DNA follows: TGTGCCAGCTCACCCAAGATAGGGGCCGGGGAGCTGTTTTTT.

The chain joins TRBV30 to TRBJ1-1; D ambiguous. The CDR3 consists of 11 residues. Per germline, CDR1 GTSNPN and CDR2 SVGIG (reference sequence). V was shortened by 5 bases and J by 2 bases, with 6 bases between the two germline ends. CDR3 sequence reads: CAWVKNTEAFF. Here the CDR3 DNA reads TGTGCCTGGGTCAAAAACACTGAAGCTTTCTTT.

The chain carries TRBV2 and TRBJ2-5; 8 bases match TRBD2. The CDR3 loop spans 15 amino acids. Germline V gene lookup returns CDR1 SNHLY and CDR2 FYNNEI. V lost 4 bases, J lost 5 bases, and 9 bases stayed unmatched. CDR3 protein: CASSVMAGGRETQYF. CDR3 bases: TGTGCCAGCAGTGTCATGGCGGGAGGCAGGGAGACCCAGTACTTC. The entire variable domain, with the rest obtained from reference TRBV2 and TRBJ2-5, is as follows: EPEVTQTPSHQVTQMGQEVILRCVPISNHLYFYWYRQILGQKVEFLVSFYNNEISEKSEIFDDQFSVERPDGSNFTLKIRSTKLEDSAMYFCASSVMAGGRETQYFGPGTRLLVL.

This rearrangement joins TRBV6-4 to TRBJ2-3, with 7 bases fitting TRBD2. This CDR3 is 14 amino acids long. V trimming: 5 bases; J trimming: 4 bases; junction bases outside the gene matches: 6. Germline V gene lookup returns CDR1 MRHNA and CDR2 SNTAGT. The CDR3 loop reads CASSFGGSSDTQYF. As DNA, the CDR3 is TGTGCCAGCAGTTTTGGCGGGAGTTCAGATACGCAGTATTTT.

Remarks on this clone: Relative to the germline gene, one junction end is altered; a read error may explain this. V usage is TRBV10-3 and J usage is TRBJ2-4; 7 bases are a match to TRBD2. The CDR3 has 15 residues. The V gene's germline CDR1 is ENHRY and CDR2 SYGVKD. The CDR3 sequence is CAISESGQGGNSQYF. The DNA of the CDR3 is TGTGCCATCAGTGAGTCTGGGCAGGGAGGGAACAGTCAGTACTTC.

The V gene is TRBV7-7, the J gene TRBJ2-5; 9 bases match TRBD1. Germline lookup yields CDR1 SSHAT and CDR2 FNYEAQ (reference sequence). CDR3 length equals 14 residues. Trimming took 5 bases from V and 5 from J; bases not matched to a gene: 6. CDR3 loop: CASSQTGGFETQYF. DNA for the CDR3: TGTGCCAGCAGCCAGACAGGGGGTTTTGAGACCCAGTACTTC.

This clone was seen a few times. The chain recombines TRBV6-5 with TRBJ2-2; D gene unclear. Germline V gene sequence: CDR1 MNHEY, CDR2 SVGAGI. CDR3 length: 14 residues. V was pared by 6 bases and J by 4 bases, with 12 bases between. CDR3 sequence reads: CASRKSPSTGELFF. CDR3 in DNA: TGTGCCAGCAGAAAATCTCCTTCCACCGGGGAGCTGTTTTTT.

This clone appeared a few times. The chain employs TRBV19 and TRBJ1-3; no reliable D call. Germline assignment: CDR1 LNHDA and CDR2 SQIVND (reference sequence). V dropped 3 bases and J dropped 7 bases, with 22 bases sitting between them. The CDR3 contains 17 residues. The CDR3 sequence is CASSISQSTGYGNTIYF. The CDR3 DNA reads as TGTGCCAGTAGTATCAGCCAGTCCACCGGGTATGGGAACACCATATATTTT.

The chain has TRBV5-1 and TRBJ2-7; TRBD1 might be the D (5 bases). CDR3 length: 15 amino acids. The ends were cut back, 2 bases at V and 2 bases at J, with 14 bases in the middle. The germline CDR1 and CDR2 sequences are SGHRS and YFSETQ. CDR3 region: CASSLGPVDTYEQYF. CDR3 nucleotides: TGCGCCAGCAGCTTAGGGCCAGTGGACACCTACGAGCAGTACTTC.

The rearrangement links TRBV10-2 to TRBJ2-3, with D unclear. The V end was cut by 0 bases, the J end by 6 bases, with 10 bases between. This CDR3 has 14 amino acids. Germline V gene data show CDR1 as WSHSY and CDR2 as SAAADI. The CDR3 reads CASSESMTLDTQYF. CDR3 nucleotides: TGCGCCAGCAGTGAGTCGATGACTCTTGATACGCAGTATTTT.

The chain joins TRBV28 to TRBJ2-1; 8 bases agree with TRBD2. This CDR3 has 16 amino acids. J lost 7 bases, V lost 1 base, and 9 bases had no gene match. Germline CDR1 is MDHEN and CDR2 is SYDVKM. The CDR3 here is CASSLSASGSSNEQFF. CDR3 DNA sequence: TGTGCCAGCAGTTTATCAGCCAGCGGGAGCTCGAATGAGCAGTTCTTC.

The chain uses TRBV19 and TRBJ1-1; no clear D gene. Trimming cost V 6 bases and J 2 bases, with 10 bases left between them. The germline gives CDR1 LNHDA, CDR2 SQIVND (reference sequence). The CDR3 length is 13 residues. The CDR3 DNA is TGTGCCAGTAGCGTTTGGAGTAACACTGAAGCTTTCTTT. Translation: CASSVWSNTEAFF.

This clone came up a few times. J is TRBJ2-7 and V is TRBV7-8; 8 bases agree with TRBD2. V was pared by 2 bases and J by 0 bases, with 6 bases of the junction left unmatched. This CDR3 has 16 amino acids. Germline CDR1 SGHVS, CDR2 FQNEAQ. CDR3 amino acids: CASSLTGGEVSYEQYF. CDR3 bases: TGTGCCAGCAGCTTAACGGGGGGGGAGGTCTCCTACGAGCAGTACTTC.